This T cell receptor (beta chain) was retrieved from a study of T cell responses to AZD1222 COVID-19 vaccine. Overall study results and limits: Vaccination with two AZD1222 doses was followed by a rise in Spike-specific TCR breadth and depth. Clonal diversity may have been underestimated, and the donors were mostly white British, with more females than males.

CDR1 and CDR2 (germline): SEHNR, FQNEAQ (reference sequence). The CDR3 has 12 residues. V was shortened by 5 bases and J by 3 bases, with 8 bases between the two germline ends. The table came from immunoSEQ multiplex PCR; TCRdb's copy has only in-frame clones and leaves some out. The repertoire holds roughly 140,000 clones, with around nine tenths as singletons. A few counts support this clone. The antigen is not known. The source of this sequence is an adult in good health. The material sequenced was peripheral blood, taken on day 0 of AZD1222 vaccination. V usage is TRBV7-9 and J usage is TRBJ2-7; D is unclear. CDR3 amino acids: CASSPGHYEQYF. The CDR3, as DNA: TGTGCCAGCAGCCCCGGGCACTACGAGCAGTACTTC.